This T cell receptor (beta chain) was found in a study of shared clonotypes between healthy human individuals. Study findings and constraints: The expectation was that sequencing depth would affect clonotype sharing among donors.

Roughly 27,000 T cell genomes, or approximately 200 ng DNA, went into the sorted-subset replicate PCRs. Produced via immunoSEQ multiplex PCR; TCRdb's table is partial and in-frame only. The table records fewer than 2.5 million clones, 93% of them present only once. The study drew all its donors from Caucasian adults living in Nashville, Tennessee. A word on this clone: Its matching antigen is unknown.

CDR3 length: 13 residues. V was shortened by 5 bases and J by 4 bases, with 14 bases between the two germline ends. Germline V CDR1 and CDR2: GTSNPN, SVGIG (reference sequence). The sequenced sample consisted of naive CD4+ T cells from PBMCs. Subset meaning: CD45RA+ positively selected. The origin of this receptor is a young man in good health. Some clones in this sample may be carry-over from other donors' samples. The V and J genes are TRBV30 and TRBJ1-2, with a possible D match to TRBD1 (5 bases). DNA of the CDR3: TGTGCCTGGGTTCAGGGACTGGGCTATGGCTACACCTTC. This codes for CAWVQGLGYGYTF.